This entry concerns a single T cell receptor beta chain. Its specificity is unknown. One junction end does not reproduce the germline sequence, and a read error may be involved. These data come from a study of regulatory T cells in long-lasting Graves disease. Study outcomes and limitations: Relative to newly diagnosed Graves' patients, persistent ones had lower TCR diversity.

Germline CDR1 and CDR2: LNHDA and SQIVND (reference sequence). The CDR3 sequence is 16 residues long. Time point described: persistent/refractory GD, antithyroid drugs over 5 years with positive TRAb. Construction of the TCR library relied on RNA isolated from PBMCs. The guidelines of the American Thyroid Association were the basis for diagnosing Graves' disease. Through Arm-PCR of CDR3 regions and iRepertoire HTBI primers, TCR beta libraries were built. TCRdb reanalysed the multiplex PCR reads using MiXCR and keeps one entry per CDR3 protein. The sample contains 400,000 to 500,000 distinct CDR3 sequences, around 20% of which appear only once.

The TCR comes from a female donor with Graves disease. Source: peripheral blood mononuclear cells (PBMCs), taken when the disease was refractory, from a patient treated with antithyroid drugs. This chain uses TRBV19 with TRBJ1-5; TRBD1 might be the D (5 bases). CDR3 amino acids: CAGSIVGGNSNQPQHF. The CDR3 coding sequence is TGTGCCGGTAGTATCGTCGGGGGGAATAGCAATCAGCCCCAGCATTTT.